The entry below describes one T cell receptor beta chain. Antigen: not known. It is unclear where the CDR3 begins or ends on the DNA, so no DNA is shown, and the CDR3 is as TCRdb lists it. Healthy Caucasians provided all donations. With template switching, a universal primer site was added, and the cDNA carried unique molecular identifiers. TCRdb fed the 5' RACE reads into MiXCR, producing one record per CDR3 protein. Here the sample spans hundreds of thousands of distinct CDR3 sequences, 7.5% being singletons. The CDR3 spans 17 amino acids, including both terminal residues. This entry comes from a study of identical twins. Notes on the study in general: Twins showed weaker excess sharing in their beta out-of-frame sequences.

The sample was also reused in another study, on yellow fever vaccine responses in identical twins.

The chain has TRBV21-1 and TRBJ2-7; TRBD2, the table's D call, lacks a check against the DNA. TRBV21-1 is deemed a pseudogene. Specimen: memory (CD45RO+) T cells sorted from blood. The source of this sequence is a woman in her late teens or twenties in good health. The CDR3 is CASSKVASGSRTYEQYF.